This TCR beta chain was retrieved from a study of blood T cell repertoires in COVID-19. The table came from immunoSEQ multiplex PCR; TCRdb's copy has only in-frame clones and leaves some out. The sample has a few hundred thousand clones; roughly 90% are singletons. Per germline, CDR1 SEHNR and CDR2 FQNEAQ (reference sequence). This CDR3 region has 15 residues. V trimming: 5 bases; J trimming: 8 bases; junction bases outside the gene matches: 10. Input material: peripheral blood. This sequence was found in a woman younger than 45 with COVID-19, enrolled during active disease. This sequence joins TRBV7-9 and TRBJ1-4; 8 bases align to TRBD1. This CDR3 reads CASSLGQGDSEKLFF. DNA for the CDR3: TGTGCCAGCAGCCTCGGACAGGGTGACTCCGAAAAACTGTTTTTT.